The clone carrying this T cell receptor (beta chain) has a count of ten or more. This CDR3 contains 14 residues. Germline trimming cut 2 bases from V and 2 bases from J; bases unmatched to any gene: 3. Germline V gives CDR1 SGHDT, CDR2 YYEEEE. The data were obtained in a study of T-cell reconstitution after alpha-beta-depleted transplantation in children. A library of TCRbeta sequences, prepared with unique molecular identifiers, was generated. TCRdb recomputed calls from the PCR reads with MiXCR, one row per CDR3 protein. Among 200,000 to 250,000 distinct CDR3 sequences listed, around 8.4% were seen once.

Sequences were derived from PBMCs, mostly from graft donor cells, sampled 360 days after TCRalphabeta/CD19-depleted stem cell transplant. The receptor comes from a male patient aged 2-15 years who had a stem cell transplant for acute myeloid leukemia, so the T cells may come from the graft donor. The chain has TRBV5-6 and TRBJ2-5; 7 nucleotides agree with TRBD1. CDR3 DNA: TGTGCCAGCAGCTTTACAGGGGATCAAGAGACCCAGTACTTC. The encoded protein is CASSFTGDQETQYF.